These 25 T cell receptor beta chains originate from one sample sequenced in a study of blood T cell repertoires in COVID-19. Clones were sequenced by immunoSEQ multiplex PCR, and TCRdb holds only the in-frame ones, with some missing. The sample shows 130,000 to 150,000 clones, around nine tenths of them seen only once. The source material was PBMCs or T cells enriched from blood (not recorded which). These receptors were collected from a woman younger than 45 with acute COVID-19.

The chain recombines TRBV28 with TRBJ1-1; 8 bases fit TRBD1. This CDR3 comprises 14 residues. The junction had 4 bases not matched to a gene; V was cut back by 7 bases and J by 0 bases. Germline loops: CDR1 MDHEN, CDR2 SYDVKM. The CDR3 DNA is TGTGCCAGCACAAACAGGGGGATGAACACTGAAGCTTTCTTT. This encodes CASTNRGMNTEAFF.

This clone was seen repeatedly, ten times or more. This chain links TRBV28 with TRBJ1-6; D perhaps matches TRBD1 (5 bases). Germline loops: CDR1 MDHEN, CDR2 SYDVKM. This CDR3 is built from 15 residues. Deletions cut 7 bases from V and 5 bases from J, with 15 bases between. As DNA, the CDR3 is TGTGCCAGCATAGGGGCAGTAGGGAATAATTCACCCCTCCACTTT. Translation gives CASIGAVGNNSPLHF.

The rearrangement joins TRBV4-1 to TRBJ2-5; D perhaps matches TRBD1 (6 bases). The CDR3 has 14 residues. Germline CDR1 reads MGHRA; CDR2 reads YSYEKL. V lost 1 base and J lost 4, with 10 bases in between. The CDR3 sequence: CASSQVRGGETQYF. CDR3 nucleotide sequence: TGCGCCAGCAGCCAAGTCAGGGGCGGAGAGACCCAGTACTTC.

This chain joins TRBV7-2 and TRBJ1-1, with TRBD1 matching 10 bases. The CDR3 spans 14 residues. CDR1 is SGHTA, CDR2 FQGNSA, per germline. The J segment lost 11 bases and the V segment lost 5 bases, leaving 11 bases of the junction unmatched. DNA of the CDR3: TGTGCCAGCAGCCGGCCGGGACAGGGGTTTGGGGCTTTCTTT. Amino acids: CASSRPGQGFGAFF.

The rearrangement uses TRBV28 and TRBJ2-7; possibly TRBD2 for D (6 bases). This CDR3 has 13 residues. The germline CDR1 and CDR2 sequences are MDHEN and SYDVKM. The V gene lost 8 bases and the J gene lost 0 bases, with 11 bases spanning the gap. The CDR3 reads CASLGGSSYEQYF. The CDR3 DNA sequence: TGTGCCAGCCTAGGAGGGTCCTCCTACGAGCAGTACTTC.

J is TRBJ1-2 and V is TRBV24-1, with 8 bases fitting TRBD1. CDR1 KGHDR and CDR2 SFDVKD come from the germline V gene. This CDR3 spans 15 amino acids. J gave up 4 bases and V 3 bases, and 6 bases lay outside the gene matches. In DNA form, the CDR3 reads TGTGCCACCAGTGATGGCAGGGGGCCCCTCTATGGCTACACCTTC. Its protein is CATSDGRGPLYGYTF.

This clone was seen just once. The chain recombines TRBV11-2 with TRBJ1-1; 9 nucleotides match TRBD1. In germline, CDR1 is SGHAT, CDR2 FQNNGV. This CDR3 comprises 15 residues. With 4 bases clipped from V and 4 bases from J, the junction kept 7 bases outside the gene matches. The CDR3 here is CASSSGQGWGTEAFF. As DNA, the CDR3 is TGTGCCAGCAGCTCCGGACAGGGGTGGGGCACTGAAGCTTTCTTT.

This clone was found once. V is TRBV28 and J is TRBJ1-3; D may be TRBD1 (6 bases). With 5 bases removed from V and 0 bases from J, the gap between germline ends came to 11 bases. CDR3 length equals 15 residues. CDR1 MDHEN and CDR2 SYDVKM come from the germline V gene. CDR3 region: CASSRQATSGNTIYF. The CDR3 bases are TGTGCCAGCAGTAGACAGGCGACCTCTGGAAACACCATATATTTT.

The J gene is TRBJ2-1, the V gene TRBV29-1; TRBD1 is a possible D gene (5 bases). V gave up 3 bases and J gave up 3 bases, with 9 bases separating them. Per germline, CDR1 SQVTM and CDR2 ANQGSEA. This CDR3 has 13 residues. Here the CDR3 reads CSVDQGYYNEQFF. The CDR3 nucleotides are TGCAGCGTTGATCAGGGATACTACAATGAGCAGTTCTTC.

This chain links TRBV14 with TRBJ2-7, with 10 nucleotides matching TRBD1. V shed 2 bases, J shed 1 base, and the junction held 11 bases outside the gene matches. The CDR3 runs to 18 residues. Germline CDR1 reads SGHDN; CDR2 reads FVKESK. CDR3 region: CASSQSRTPGQGSYEQYF. CDR3 nucleotides: TGTGCCAGCAGCCAAAGCCGAACTCCGGGACAGGGGTCCTACGAGCAGTACTTC.

V gene TRBV6-5 combines with J gene TRBJ1-5; D remains unclear. CDR1 and CDR2 from the germline V gene are MNHEY and SVGAGI. This CDR3 is built from 15 residues. The germline V and J ends were trimmed by 6 bases and 2 bases, with 14 bases remaining between them. The CDR3 DNA reads as TGTGCCAGCAGCAATCTAAACGGAGGCAATCAGCCCCAGCATTTT. Translated: CASSNLNGGNQPQHF.

With respect to this clone: This CDR3 is also generated by other DNA sequences in the sample. This sequence joins TRBV20-1 and TRBJ1-6; a possible D gene is TRBD1 (5 bases). Per germline, CDR1 DFQATT and CDR2 SNEGSKA (reference sequence). V dropped 4 bases and J dropped 7 bases, with 5 bases sitting between them. The CDR3 contains 11 residues. The CDR3, as DNA: TGCAGTGCTACAGGGAATTCACCCCTCCACTTT. Amino acids: CSATGNSPLHF.

This chain links TRBV5-1 with TRBJ2-7, with 13 nucleotides matching TRBD2. This CDR3 is built from 15 residues. CDR1 SGHRS and CDR2 YFSETQ come from the germline V gene. After removal of 4 bases from V and 3 bases from J, the junction contained 4 bases not matched to a gene. This chain's CDR3 is CASSGGTSGIYEQYF. DNA of the CDR3: TGCGCCAGCAGCGGGGGGACTAGCGGGATCTACGAGCAGTACTTC.

The chain joins TRBV9 to TRBJ2-5; no firm D call. The CDR3 length is 14 residues. Germline V CDR1 and CDR2: SGDLS, YYNGEE. Trimming took off 1 base at V and 5 bases at J, with 12 bases between the two ends. The CDR3 reads CASSVIASSETQYF. CDR3 bases: TGTGCCAGCAGCGTAATCGCGTCGAGCGAGACCCAGTACTTC. Supplemented by reference TRBV9 and TRBJ2-5, the full variable domain reads DSGVTQTPKHLITATGQRVTLRCSPRSGDLSVYWYQQSLDQGLQFLIQYYNGEERAKGNILERFSAQQFPDLHSELNLSSLELGDSALYFCASSVIASSETQYFGPGTRLLVL.

This chain uses TRBV5-1 with TRBJ2-2, with TRBD1 matching 8 bases. After removal of 3 bases from V and 0 bases from J, the junction contained 4 bases not matched to a gene. The germline V gene encodes CDR1 SGHRS and CDR2 YFSETQ. This CDR3 spans 16 amino acids. The CDR3 sequence is CASSSRTGTNTGELFF. The DNA of the CDR3 is TGCGCCAGCAGCTCCAGGACAGGGACGAACACCGGGGAGCTGTTTTTT.

The chain combines TRBV12-3 or TRBV12-4 with TRBJ1-5, with D perhaps matching TRBD1 (5 bases). Trimming removed 4 bases from V and 6 bases from J, with 10 bases in between. This CDR3 region has 13 residues. The CDR3, as DNA: TGTGCCAGCAGTTACAGGTGGCTTCAGCCCCAGCATTTT. This encodes CASSYRWLQPQHF.

The chain uses TRBV3-1 (or the pseudogene TRBV3-2) and TRBJ1-4; perhaps TRBD1 as D (6 bases). This CDR3 is built from 13 residues. Per the germline V gene, CDR1 is LGHDT and CDR2 is YNNKEL (reference sequence). Trimming removed 5 bases from V and 7 bases from J, with 11 bases in between. DNA for the CDR3: TGTGCCAGCAGCACCCGGGACACTGAAAAACTGTTTTTT. Its translation: CASSTRDTEKLFF.

This chain connects TRBV27 to TRBJ1-2; TRBD1 matches at 7 bases. The CDR3 is made up of 12 amino acids. V trimming: 5 bases; J trimming: 5 bases; junction bases outside the gene matches: 2. Germline values: CDR1 MNHEY, CDR2 SMNVEV (reference sequence). CDR3 amino acids: CASSPQGYGYTF. The CDR3, as DNA: TGTGCCAGCAGTCCACAGGGGTATGGCTACACCTTC.

The chain joins TRBV28 to TRBJ1-3, with a tentative D call TRBD1 (5 bases). Germline values: CDR1 MDHEN, CDR2 SYDVKM. V shed 3 bases and J shed 0 bases, with 9 bases lying between them. The CDR3 covers 15 residues. CDR3 sequence (DNA): TGTGCCAGCAGTTTGACAGCGAACTCTGGAAACACCATATATTTT. Protein product: CASSLTANSGNTIYF.

The chain uses TRBV7-2 and TRBJ2-5, with TRBD2 matching 10 bases. In germline, CDR1 is SGHTA, CDR2 FQGNSA. The CDR3 is 14 amino acids. V shed 1 base and J 9 bases; nucleotides not matched to a gene: 5. The CDR3 loop reads CASSLDLAGVAQYF. Written as DNA, the CDR3 is TGTGCCAGCAGCTTAGATCTAGCGGGAGTGGCCCAGTACTTC.

The rearrangement links TRBV7-2 to TRBJ2-1; 12 bases are shared with TRBD2. Per germline, CDR1 SGHTA and CDR2 FQGNSA. V lost 5 bases to trimming and J lost 4 bases; unmatched junction nucleotides: 6. CDR3 size: 16 residues. CDR3 DNA: TGTGCCAGCAGCCGGACTAGCGGGGTTGTTTACAATGAGCAGTTCTTC. It specifies CASSRTSGVVYNEQFF. Combining the CDR3 with reference TRBV7-2 and TRBJ2-1 gives the whole variable domain GAGVSQSPSNKVTEKGKDVELRCDPISGHTALYWYRQSLGQGLEFLIYFQGNSAPDKSGLPSDRFSAERTGGSVSTLTIQRTQQEDSAVYLCASSRTSGVVYNEQFFGPGTRLTVL.

This chain uses TRBV5-6 with TRBJ2-1; D uncertain. V dropped 3 bases and J dropped 4 bases, with 11 bases sitting between them. From germline, CDR1 is SGHDT and CDR2 YYEEEE. The CDR3 is made up of 14 amino acids. The CDR3 sequence: CASSYRSGYNEQFF. The CDR3 nucleotides are TGTGCCAGCAGCTATCGCTCGGGTTACAATGAGCAGTTCTTC.

The chain carries TRBV5-1 and TRBJ2-3, with D maybe TRBD1 (5 bases). V was pared by 3 bases and J by 1 base, with 6 bases between. CDR1 and CDR2 (germline): SGHRS, YFSETQ. The CDR3 extends over 13 amino acids. The CDR3 sequence: CASSWGRTDTQYF. CDR3 sequence (DNA): TGCGCCAGCAGCTGGGGCCGCACAGATACGCAGTATTTT.

V and J are TRBV28 and TRBJ1-2; the D gene is possibly TRBD1 (6 bases). Between the trimmed V and J ends, which lost 3 bases and 2 bases, there was a span of 16 bases. The CDR3 runs 16 residues. Per germline, CDR1 MDHEN and CDR2 SYDVKM. CDR3 bases: TGTGCCAGCAGTTTTAAGGAACGGGGACACAACTATGGCTACACCTTC. It encodes CASSFKERGHNYGYTF.

The chain has TRBV28 and TRBJ2-1, with 8 nucleotides matching TRBD2. V lost 6 bases and J lost 11; bases outside the gene matches: 12. CDR3 length equals 14 residues. Per germline, CDR1 MDHEN and CDR2 SYDVKM. Here the CDR3 reads CASRSPGLGGKQFF. Here the CDR3 DNA reads TGTGCCAGCAGATCCCCGGGACTAGGGGGTAAGCAGTTCTTC.